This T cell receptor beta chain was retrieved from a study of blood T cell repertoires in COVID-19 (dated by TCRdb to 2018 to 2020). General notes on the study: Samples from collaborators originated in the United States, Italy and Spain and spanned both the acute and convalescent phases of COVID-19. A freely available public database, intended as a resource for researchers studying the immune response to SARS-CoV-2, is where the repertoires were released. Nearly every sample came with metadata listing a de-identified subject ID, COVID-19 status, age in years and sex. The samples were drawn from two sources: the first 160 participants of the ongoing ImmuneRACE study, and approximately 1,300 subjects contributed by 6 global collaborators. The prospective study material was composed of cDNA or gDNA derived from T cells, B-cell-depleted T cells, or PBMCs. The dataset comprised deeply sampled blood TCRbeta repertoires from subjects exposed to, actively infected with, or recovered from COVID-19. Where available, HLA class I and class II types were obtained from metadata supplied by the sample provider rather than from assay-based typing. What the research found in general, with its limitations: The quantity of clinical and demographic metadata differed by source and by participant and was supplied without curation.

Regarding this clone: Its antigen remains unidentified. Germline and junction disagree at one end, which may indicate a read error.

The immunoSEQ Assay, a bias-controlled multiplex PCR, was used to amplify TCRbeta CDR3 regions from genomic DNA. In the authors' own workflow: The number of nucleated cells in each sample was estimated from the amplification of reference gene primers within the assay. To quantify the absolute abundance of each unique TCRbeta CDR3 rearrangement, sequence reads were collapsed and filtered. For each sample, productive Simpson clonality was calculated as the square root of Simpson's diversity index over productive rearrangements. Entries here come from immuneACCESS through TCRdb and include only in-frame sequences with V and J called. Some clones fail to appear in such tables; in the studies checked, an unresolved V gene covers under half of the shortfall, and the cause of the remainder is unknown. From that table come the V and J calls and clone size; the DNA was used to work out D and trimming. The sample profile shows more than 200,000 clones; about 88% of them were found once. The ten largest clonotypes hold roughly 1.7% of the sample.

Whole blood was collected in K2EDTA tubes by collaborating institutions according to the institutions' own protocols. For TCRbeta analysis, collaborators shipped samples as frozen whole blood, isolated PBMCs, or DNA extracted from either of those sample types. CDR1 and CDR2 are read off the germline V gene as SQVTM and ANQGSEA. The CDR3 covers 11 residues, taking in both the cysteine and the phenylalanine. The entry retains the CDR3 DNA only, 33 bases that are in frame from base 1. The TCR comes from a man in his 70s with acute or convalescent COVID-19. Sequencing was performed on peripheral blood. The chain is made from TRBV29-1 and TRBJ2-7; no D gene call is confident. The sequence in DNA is TGCAGCGTTGAACTCTCCCACGAGCAGTACTTC. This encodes CSVELSHEQYF.